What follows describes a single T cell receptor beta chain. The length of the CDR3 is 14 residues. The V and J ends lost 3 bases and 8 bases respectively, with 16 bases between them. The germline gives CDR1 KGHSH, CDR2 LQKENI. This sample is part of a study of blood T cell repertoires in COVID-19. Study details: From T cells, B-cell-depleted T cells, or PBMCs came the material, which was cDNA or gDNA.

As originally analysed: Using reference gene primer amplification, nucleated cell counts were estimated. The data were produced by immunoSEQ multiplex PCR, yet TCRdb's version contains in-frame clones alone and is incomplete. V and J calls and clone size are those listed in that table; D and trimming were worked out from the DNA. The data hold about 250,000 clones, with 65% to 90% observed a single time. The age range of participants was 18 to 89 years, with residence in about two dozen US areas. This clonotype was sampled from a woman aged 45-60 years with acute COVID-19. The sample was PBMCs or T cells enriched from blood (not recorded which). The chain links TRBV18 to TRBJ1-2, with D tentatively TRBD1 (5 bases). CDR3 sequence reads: CASSPSDSLRGYTF. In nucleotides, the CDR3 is TGTGCCAGCTCACCGTCAGACAGCCTGAGGGGCTACACCTTC.